The 8 T cell receptor beta chains given below trace back to one sample, sequenced in a study of blood T cell repertoires in COVID-19. The data were produced by immunoSEQ multiplex PCR, yet TCRdb's version contains in-frame clones alone and is incomplete. The repertoire holds about 69,000 clones, with roughly three quarters as singletons. Sequenced: peripheral blood. These TCRs come from a human donor in a cohort sampled during active COVID-19.

The chain links TRBV27 to TRBJ1-1; D may be TRBD1 (6 bases). Trimming removed 5 bases at V and 4 bases at J, with 11 bases between. The CDR3 is 13 residues long. The germline V gene has CDR1 MNHEY and CDR2 SMNVEV (reference sequence). CDR3 coding DNA: TGTGCCAGCAGTGTCGGGGGGCCCACTGAAGCTTTCTTT. Amino acid sequence: CASSVGGPTEAFF.

This chain links TRBV27 with TRBJ2-3; possible D gene TRBD2, 7 bases. The V end was cut by 3 bases, the J end by 3 bases, with 13 bases between. Germline V gene lookup returns CDR1 MNHEY and CDR2 SMNVEV (reference sequence). The CDR3 has 15 amino acids. The CDR3 reads CASSFSGRGTDTQYF. CDR3 sequence (DNA): TGTGCCAGCAGTTTTTCTGGGAGGGGGACAGATACGCAGTATTTT.

This clone has just a few counts. The chain employs TRBV18 and TRBJ1-1, with D possibly being TRBD1 (6 bases). The CDR3 totals 15 residues. Between the trimmed V and J ends, which lost 0 bases and 2 bases, there was a span of 10 bases. Germline loops: CDR1 KGHSH, CDR2 LQKENI. The CDR3 bases are TGTGCCAGCTCACCACCGGGACACCCCAACACTGAAGCTTTCTTT. It yields the protein CASSPPGHPNTEAFF.

The chain is built from TRBV6-4 and TRBJ2-3; D perhaps matches TRBD2 (8 bases). Germline V gene data show CDR1 as MRHNA and CDR2 as SNTAGT. The length of the CDR3 is 17 residues. With 5 bases removed from V and 0 bases from J, the gap between germline ends came to 18 bases. The CDR3 loop is CASSPGGASGSTDTQYF. CDR3 nucleotide sequence: TGTGCCAGCAGTCCAGGGGGTGCTAGCGGGAGCACAGATACGCAGTATTTT.

This clone has just one count. This sequence joins TRBV29-1 and TRBJ1-2; 10 bases fit TRBD1. Germline V gene data show CDR1 as SQVTM and CDR2 as ANQGSEA. The CDR3 loop spans 14 amino acids. The V and J ends lost 5 bases and 6 bases, in that order; junction bases with no gene match: 9. The CDR3: CSVSSTGTGDGYTF. As DNA, the CDR3 is TGCAGCGTTTCTAGCACCGGGACAGGGGATGGCTACACCTTC.

The J gene is TRBJ2-7, the V gene TRBV5-1; 7 nucleotides line up with TRBD1. Germline loops: CDR1 SGHRS, CDR2 YFSETQ. After removal of 3 bases from V and 0 bases from J, the junction contained 15 bases not matched to a gene. The CDR3 extends over 18 amino acids. CDR3 coding DNA: TGCGCCAGCAGCTCACGATCCTCCGGGACAGCTGTCTCCTACGAGCAGTACTTC. Its translation: CASSSRSSGTAVSYEQYF.

The table lists this clone with a count of one. V is TRBV2 and J is TRBJ1-2; D not resolved. V was clipped by 2 bases and J by 3 bases, with 13 bases between them. Looked up from germline, CDR1 is SNHLY and CDR2 is FYNNEI. CDR3 size: 15 residues. The CDR3 here is CASSEWTGRHYGYTF. CDR3 DNA sequence: TGTGCCAGCAGTGAATGGACTGGCAGGCACTATGGCTACACCTTC.

This clone has just one count. J is TRBJ2-7 and V is TRBV19; TRBD1 aligns across 10 bases. Germline trimming cut 5 bases from V and 0 bases from J; bases unmatched to any gene: 4. The CDR3 runs to 15 residues. The germline V gene has CDR1 LNHDA and CDR2 SQIVND (reference sequence). DNA for the CDR3: TGTGCCAGTAGTCCGGGACAGGGGAGCTCCTACGAGCAGTACTTC. This sequence encodes CASSPGQGSSYEQYF.